The 25 T cell receptor beta chains below were found in one sample sequenced in a study of T cell repertoires in cytomegalovirus infection. TCRdb called the reads again in MiXCR, with one record for every CDR3 protein. This sample has 70,000 to 95,000 distinct CDR3 sequences, with 25% to 30% found just once. No antigen is known for these receptors. The sequencing used CD8+ T cells from cultured PBMCs, collected from culture after CMV antigen stimulation. The receptors were sampled from a human donor in good health (CMV status not recorded). Some clones in this sample may be carry-over from other donors' samples.

This clonotype was observed at least ten times. This chain links TRBV12-3 or TRBV12-4 with TRBJ2-3; 7 bases line up with TRBD1. The CDR3 spans 15 residues. The J segment lost 2 bases and the V segment lost 5 bases, leaving 7 bases of the junction unmatched. In DNA form, the CDR3 reads TGTGCCAGCAGTCTGGACAGGCTTTTCACAGATACGCAGTATTTT. Translation gives CASSLDRLFTDTQYF.

This clonotype was seen a few times. J is TRBJ2-3 and V is TRBV7-9; no reliable D call. With 2 bases removed from V and 4 bases from J, the gap between germline ends came to 10 bases. Germline V gives CDR1 SEHNR, CDR2 FQNEAQ (reference sequence). This CDR3 region has 14 residues. The CDR3 nucleotides read TGTGCCAGCAGCTTAAGATCAAATGCAGATACGCAGTATTTT. Protein: CASSLRSNADTQYF.

The rearrangement joins TRBV12-3 or TRBV12-4 to TRBJ1-1, with D tentatively TRBD1 (5 bases). V was clipped by 6 bases and J by 4 bases, with 9 bases between them. The CDR3 totals 12 residues. CDR3 in DNA: TGTGCCAGCAGGTCAGGGTTCACTGAAGCTTTCTTT. Translated: CASRSGFTEAFF.

This clonotype turned up a few times. The chain recombines TRBV7-6 with TRBJ2-7, with 9 bases fitting TRBD1. With V trimmed by 0 bases and J by 1 base, 7 bases remained unmatched. Germline assignment: CDR1 SGHVS and CDR2 FNYEAQ. The CDR3 contains 17 residues. The CDR3 nucleotides are TGTGCCAGCAGCTTAGCCCCCGTGGGACAGGGTTCCTACGAGCAGTACTTC. Translation: CASSLAPVGQGSYEQYF. The variable domain in full, completed from reference TRBV7-6 and TRBJ2-7, reads GAGVSQSPRYKVTKRGQDVALRCDPISGHVSLYWYRQALGQGPEFLTYFNYEAQQDKSGLPNDRFSAERPEGSISTLTIQRTEQRDSAMYRCASSLAPVGQGSYEQYFGPGTRLTVT.

This clonotype was observed many times. V usage is TRBV7-6 and J usage is TRBJ1-2; 7 bases are shared with TRBD1. The CDR3 covers 14 residues. Trimming at V came to 1 base and at J to 7 bases, leaving 6 bases not matched to a gene. In germline, CDR1 is SGHVS, CDR2 FNYEAQ. The CDR3, as DNA: TGTGCCAGCAGCTTAGGACAGGGCCCCGGTGGCTACACCTTC. It codes for CASSLGQGPGGYTF.

This clonotype occurred a few times. This chain uses TRBV7-9 with TRBJ2-3, with 10 bases matching TRBD1. Germline CDR1 and CDR2: SEHNR and FQNEAQ (reference sequence). The length of the CDR3 is 15 residues. J lost 5 bases, V lost 3 bases, and 5 bases had no gene match. The CDR3 region is CASSFPTGGLDTQYF. DNA of the CDR3: TGTGCCAGCAGCTTTCCGACAGGGGGCCTAGATACGCAGTATTTT.

The J gene is TRBJ2-1, the V gene TRBV5-1, with 7 bases matching TRBD1. Per germline, CDR1 SGHRS and CDR2 YFSETQ. Trimming removed 1 base from V and 8 bases from J; junction bases left unmatched: 9. CDR3 length equals 15 residues. CDR3 region: CASSLFGRGSDEQFF. The CDR3 region has the DNA TGCGCCAGCAGCTTGTTTGGCAGGGGGAGCGATGAGCAGTTCTTC.

Notes on this clonotype: The junction departs from germline at one end; a sequencing error may be responsible. The chain is built from TRBV20-1 and TRBJ1-1; maybe TRBD1 (6 bases). CDR1 is DFQATT and CDR2 is SNEGSKA in the germline V gene (reference sequence). This CDR3 has 18 amino acids. DNA of the CDR3: TGCAGTGCTAGAGATCCGATCCGGGACACGCTTCGGAACCCTGAAGCTTTCTTT. This codes for CSARDPIRDTLRNPEAFF.

This clonotype appeared many times. This chain links TRBV6-1 with TRBJ1-1, with D hard to call. V lost 5 bases to trimming and J lost 14 bases, with 9 bases between them. Germline values: CDR1 MNHNS, CDR2 SASEGT. The CDR3 has 9 amino acids. CDR3 amino acids: CASSSLVFF. The CDR3 coding sequence is TGTGCCAGCAGTTCCCTTGTCTTCTTT.

This clonotype occurred a few times. For the CDR3, the DNA is TGTGCCAGCAGTCCATCCCCTCAGGGGAGGGAATATGGCTACACCTTC. Residues: CASSPSPQGREYGYTF. The chain has TRBV7-2 and TRBJ1-2; perhaps TRBD1 as D (6 bases). The CDR3 contains 16 residues. Trimming stripped 6 bases from V and 5 bases from J, with 22 bases between. The germline CDR1 and CDR2 sequences are SGHTA and FQGNSA.

The sample holds a few counts of this clonotype. The chain links TRBV15 to TRBJ2-2; TRBD2 might be the D (6 bases). The ends were cut back, 5 bases at V and 7 bases at J, with 14 bases in the middle. The germline CDR1 and CDR2 sequences are LNHNV and YYDKDF (reference sequence). CDR3 length equals 14 residues. CDR3 nucleotides: TGTGCCACCAGCTCGGGGGAGATACACGGGGAGCTGTTTTTT. Its translation: CATSSGEIHGELFF.

In its sample, this clonotype was seen many times. This sequence joins TRBV6-5 and TRBJ2-5, with D unclear. This CDR3 is built from 16 residues. The germline V and J ends were trimmed by 0 bases and 2 bases, with 13 bases remaining between them. The germline V gene encodes CDR1 MNHEY and CDR2 SVGAGI. As DNA, the CDR3 is TGTGCCAGCAGTTACTCGCGGCAGTATGTTCAAGAGACCCAGTACTTC. This sequence encodes CASSYSRQYVQETQYF.

This clonotype has only a few counts. The V gene is TRBV7-2, the J gene TRBJ2-1, with D possibly being TRBD1 or TRBD2 (6 bases each). V lost 4 bases and J 1 base, leaving 17 bases between the germline ends. Germline-derived CDR1 and CDR2 are SGHTA and FQGNSA. The CDR3 consists of 17 residues. Written as DNA, the CDR3 is TGTGCCAGCAGCTACACCCCCGGGGGCTCTTCCTACAATGAGCAGTTCTTC. It is translated as CASSYTPGGSSYNEQFF.

The genes are TRBV5-1 and TRBJ1-4, with D possibly being TRBD1 (6 bases). The CDR3 is 15 amino acids. CDR1 SGHRS and CDR2 YFSETQ come from the germline V gene. The ends were cut back, 4 bases at V and 2 bases at J, with 12 bases in the middle. CDR3 loop: CASSPEGGTNEKLFF. CDR3 DNA sequence: TGCGCCAGCAGCCCGGAGGGGGGCACTAATGAAAAACTGTTTTTT. The full variable domain, with the rest looked up from reference TRBV5-1 and TRBJ1-4, is KAGVTQTPRYLIKTRGQQVTLSCSPISGHRSVSWYQQTPGQGLQFLFEYFSETQRNKGNFPGRFSGRQFSNSRSEMNVSTLELGDSALYLCASSPEGGTNEKLFFGSGTQLSVL.

J is TRBJ1-5 and V is TRBV9; the match to TRBD1 covers 7 bases. With V trimmed by 3 bases and J by 5 bases, 8 bases remained unmatched. Germline values: CDR1 SGDLS, CDR2 YYNGEE. CDR3 length: 15 amino acids. The CDR3 spells CASSEGGQVYQPQHF. CDR3 coding DNA: TGTGCCAGCAGCGAAGGAGGACAGGTATATCAGCCCCAGCATTTT.

V gene TRBV7-9 combines with J gene TRBJ2-2; tentatively, D is TRBD1 (6 bases). Trimming shortened V by 5 bases and J by 7 bases, and 8 bases separated the two germline ends. The germline V gene encodes CDR1 SEHNR and CDR2 FQNEAQ (reference sequence). The CDR3 loop spans 12 amino acids. Here the CDR3 DNA reads TGTGCCAGCAGCCCGACAGGCGGGGAGCTGTTTTTT. As protein: CASSPTGGELFF.

This clonotype has just a few counts. This chain connects TRBV28 to TRBJ1-2; D unresolved. Germline CDR1 MDHEN, CDR2 SYDVKM. The CDR3 has 13 residues. Between the trimmed V and J ends, which lost 7 bases and 4 bases, there was a span of 13 bases. CDR3 amino acids: CASTRGRSYGYTF. The CDR3 nucleotides are TGTGCCAGCACCCGAGGGAGGAGCTATGGCTACACCTTC.

This clonotype was seen only a few times. This chain joins TRBV19 and TRBJ2-1; D unresolved. The CDR3 length is 16 residues. V lost 4 bases and J 2 bases, leaving 15 bases between the germline ends. Per germline, CDR1 LNHDA and CDR2 SQIVND (reference sequence). In nucleotides, the CDR3 is TGTGCCAGTAGTACCCTCTCGATAGATACCTACAATGAGCAGTTCTTC. Protein: CASSTLSIDTYNEQFF.

Regarding this clonotype: Being one base from a much bigger clone, this may be a read error. The genes are TRBV3-1 and TRBJ1-1, with TRBD1 matching 7 bases. The germline V gene encodes CDR1 LGHDT and CDR2 YNNKEL (reference sequence). The CDR3 is 15 amino acids. V was pared by 5 bases and J by 5 bases, with 11 bases of the junction left unmatched. Here the CDR3 DNA reads TGTGCCAGCAGCGCCCATGCAGGGGGATATACTGAAGCTTTCTTT. Protein product: CASSAHAGGYTEAFF.

The chain employs TRBV5-1 and TRBJ1-1; tentative D call: TRBD1 (5 bases). Trimming pared 3 bases from V and 7 bases from J, leaving 13 bases between. In germline, CDR1 is SGHRS, CDR2 YFSETQ. CDR3 size: 13 residues. The CDR3 DNA is TGCGCCAGCAGCTGGCAGGGATTTCGTGAAGCTTTCTTT. This sequence encodes CASSWQGFREAFF.

V is TRBV2 and J is TRBJ2-7, with TRBD1 matching over 7 bases. Germline CDR1 reads SNHLY; CDR2 reads FYNNEI. The CDR3 has 16 residues. V dropped 5 bases and J dropped 6; count of bases not matched to a gene: 16. This chain's CDR3 is CASSFSSGQTYGEQYF. The DNA of the CDR3 is TGTGCCAGCAGTTTTTCATCGGGACAGACCTATGGCGAGCAGTACTTC. Using reference TRBV2 and TRBJ2-7 for the parts outside the CDR3, the full variable domain is EPEVTQTPSHQVTQMGQEVILRCVPISNHLYFYWYRQILGQKVEFLVSFYNNEISEKSEIFDDQFSVERPDGSNFTLKIRSTKLEDSAMYFCASSFSSGQTYGEQYFGPGTRLTVT.

There are many counts of this clonotype. The chain is built from TRBV12-3 or TRBV12-4 and TRBJ1-3, with D possibly TRBD1 on 5 matching bases. V lost 6 bases, J lost 8 bases, and 14 bases lay in between. The CDR3 spans 13 residues. The CDR3 sequence is CASSFRAGDTIYF. In DNA form, the CDR3 reads TGTGCCAGCAGCTTTAGAGCGGGGGACACCATATATTTT.

This clonotype showed up just a few times. A much bigger clone sits one base away, suggesting this may be a read error. This rearrangement joins TRBV9 to TRBJ2-7, with no clear D. The CDR3 runs 14 residues. In germline, CDR1 is SGDLS, CDR2 YYNGEE. With 0 bases removed from V and 2 bases from J, the gap between germline ends came to 9 bases. CDR3: CASSVGGKPYEQYF. The CDR3 DNA sequence: TGTGCCAGCAGCGTAGGAGGTAAACCCTACGAGCAGTACTTC.

This clonotype was seen many times. The genes are TRBV6-5 and TRBJ2-1, with 7 bases matching TRBD1. The germline V gene has CDR1 MNHEY and CDR2 SVGAGI. The CDR3 consists of 15 residues. V was clipped by 5 bases and J by 0 bases; unmatched bases: 4. CDR3 residues: CASSRQGGSYNEQFF. Written as DNA, the CDR3 is TGTGCCAGCAGTAGACAGGGTGGCTCCTACAATGAGCAGTTCTTC.

J is TRBJ1-2 and V is TRBV7-7, with D perhaps TRBD1 (6 bases). This CDR3 comprises 16 residues. Deletions cut 5 bases from V and 3 bases from J, with 19 bases between. Germline values: CDR1 SSHAT, CDR2 FNYEAQ (reference sequence). For the CDR3, the DNA is TGTGCCAGCAGCCCCCGGGGGGCGCCTTCCCACTATGGCTACACCTTC. Protein sequence: CASSPRGAPSHYGYTF.